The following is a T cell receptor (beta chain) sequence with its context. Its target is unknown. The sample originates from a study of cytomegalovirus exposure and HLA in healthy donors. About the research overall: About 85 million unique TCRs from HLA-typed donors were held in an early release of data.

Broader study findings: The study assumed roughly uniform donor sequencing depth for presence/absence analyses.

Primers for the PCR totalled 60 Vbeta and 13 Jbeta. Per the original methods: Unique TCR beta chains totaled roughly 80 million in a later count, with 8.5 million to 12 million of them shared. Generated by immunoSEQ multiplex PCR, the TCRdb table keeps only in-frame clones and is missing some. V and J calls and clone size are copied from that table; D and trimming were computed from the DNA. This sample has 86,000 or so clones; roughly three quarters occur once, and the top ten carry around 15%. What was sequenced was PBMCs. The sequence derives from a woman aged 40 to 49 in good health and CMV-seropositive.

The CDR3 sequence: CASSPGGFLNTEAFF. DNA for the CDR3: TGTGCCAGCAGCCCCGGGGGATTTTTGAACACTGAAGCTTTCTTT. J is TRBJ1-1 and V is TRBV7-9, with a weak D call TRBD1 (5 bases). This CDR3 is built from 15 residues. Looked up from germline, CDR1 is SEHNR and CDR2 is FQNEAQ (reference sequence). Trimming removed 5 bases from V and 0 bases from J, with 13 bases in between. Full variable domain (remainder filled in from reference TRBV7-9 and TRBJ1-1): DTGVSQNPRHKITKRGQNVTFRCDPISEHNRLYWYRQTLGQGPEFLTYFQNEAQLEKSRLLSDRFSAERPKGSFSTLEIQRTEQGDSAMYLCASSPGGFLNTEAFFGQGTRLTVV.